The 8 T cell receptor beta chains reported below all come from one sample, sequenced in a study of CD8+CD57+ T cells in acquired aplastic anemia. According to the study, genomic DNA was the template for TCR beta VDJ and CDR3 profiling. TCRdb re-derived calls from the reads in MiXCR, one entry per CDR3 protein. Of 200,000 or so distinct CDR3 sequences listed, 55% to 70% are singletons. Sequencing was done on a sample of sorted CD4+, CD8+, or CD8+CD57+ T cells (not recorded which) from PBMCs. The receptors were sampled from a human donor with severe aplastic anemia or a healthy control (not recorded which).

This clonotype was counted many times. The V call is TRBV3-2, the J call TRBJ1-1; the listed D gene, TRBD1, was not tested against the DNA. TRBV3-2 is given as a pseudogene. This CDR3 region has 17 residues. CDR3 residues: CASSHSLTGTVNTEAFF. The CDR3 DNA follows: TGTGCCAGCAGCCATTCCCTTACCGGGACAGTGAACACTGAAGCTTTCTTT.

This clonotype was seen many times. The chain links TRBV4-2 to TRBJ1-5; no definite D call. This CDR3 is 13 amino acids long. The germline V and J ends were trimmed by 0 bases and 7 bases, with 7 bases remaining between them. Looked up from germline, CDR1 is LGHNA and CDR2 is YNFKEQ. CDR3 nucleotide sequence: TGTGCCAGCAGCCAAGATTTCGGCCAGCCCCAGCATTTT. This codes for CASSQDFGQPQHF.

This clonotype was seen repeatedly, ten times or more. The CDR3 region is CSAPLGGIEQYF. The CDR3 DNA reads TGCAGTGCGCCCCTGGGGGGGATCGAGCAGTACTTC. This chain connects TRBV20-1 to TRBJ2-7, with 7 bases lining up with TRBD2. Losses at the gene ends were 6 bases for V and 6 bases for J; bases not matched to a gene: 8. Germline CDR1 is DFQATT and CDR2 is SNEGSKA (reference sequence). The CDR3 consists of 12 residues.

This clonotype was seen many times. This chain connects TRBV5-1 to TRBJ2-7; D might be TRBD1 (5 bases). Germline CDR1 SGHRS, CDR2 YFSETQ. Between the trimmed V and J ends, which lost 0 bases and 2 bases, there was a span of 12 bases. This CDR3 has 15 amino acids. This CDR3 is CASSLGQGMTYEQYF. CDR3 sequence (DNA): TGCGCCAGCAGCTTGGGGCAGGGAATGACCTACGAGCAGTACTTC.

This rearrangement joins TRBV2 to TRBJ2-2, with D hard to call. In germline, CDR1 is SNHLY, CDR2 FYNNEI. Trimming pared 1 base from V and 7 bases from J, leaving 10 bases between. CDR3 length: 14 residues. The CDR3 loop reads CASSEVALGGELFF. CDR3 DNA: TGTGCCAGCAGTGAAGTGGCGCTGGGCGGGGAGCTGTTTTTT.

The chain links TRBV12-3 or TRBV12-4 to TRBJ1-4; no definite D call. The CDR3 covers 13 residues. Trimming stripped 4 bases from V and 11 bases from J, with 14 bases between. In DNA, the CDR3 is TGTGCCAGCAGTTCCGCAGGTTGGCGGAAACTGTTTTTT. Its protein product is CASSSAGWRKLFF.

The rearrangement links TRBV7-2 to TRBJ2-5; the D is unclear. V was pared by 3 bases and J by 5 bases, with 10 bases between. The CDR3 length is 13 residues. Germline lookup yields CDR1 SGHTA and CDR2 FQGNSA. The CDR3 sequence is CASSLGYGETQYF. As DNA, the CDR3 is TGTGCCAGCAGCTTGGGCTACGGGGAGACCCAGTACTTC.

This chain links TRBV24-1 with TRBJ2-3; D might be TRBD1 (6 bases). Between the trimmed V and J ends, which lost 3 bases and 2 bases, there was a span of 11 bases. The CDR3 totals 15 residues. Per the germline V gene, CDR1 is KGHDR and CDR2 is SFDVKD. In DNA form, the CDR3 reads TGTGCCACCAGTGATCTACAGGGTATCACAGATACGCAGTATTTT. Its protein is CATSDLQGITDTQYF.